This T cell receptor beta chain was sequenced during a study of blood T cell repertoires in COVID-19. Study-level background: Samples representing acute and convalescent COVID-19 were sourced from the United States, Italy and Spain. T cells, B-cell-depleted T cells, or PBMCs supplied cDNA or gDNA.

Source study methods: Reference gene primers were amplified, and this amplification served to estimate nucleated cell counts. Libraries were prepared by immunoSEQ multiplex PCR; TCRdb keeps only in-frame clonotypes and omits some of them. For V, J and clone size, that table is used; D and trimming come from the DNA. The profile shows 100,000 to 150,000 clones, more than 70% of them singletons. Germline CDR1 is LNHNV and CDR2 is YYDKDF (reference sequence). This CDR3 spans 16 amino acids. V shed 0 bases and J shed 2 bases, with 10 bases lying between them. Sequenced sample: peripheral blood. The source is a man aged 55 to 70 with acute or convalescent COVID-19. This chain links TRBV15 with TRBJ2-2; tentatively, D is TRBD1 (5 bases). The CDR3 spells CATSRDVRANTGELFF. In DNA form, the CDR3 reads TGTGCCACCAGCAGAGATGTCAGGGCCAACACCGGGGAGCTGTTTTTT.